These 25 T cell receptor beta chains originate from one sample sequenced in a study of T-cell reconstitution after alpha-beta-depleted transplantation in children. Preparation of the TCRbeta library involved a method that used unique molecular identifiers. TCRdb used MiXCR to reprocess the PCR reads, holding one entry per CDR3 protein. The data contain a few hundred thousand distinct CDR3 sequences, over 40% of them singletons. The material was PBMCs, obtained before TCRalphabeta/CD19-depleted stem cell transplant. These receptors all stem from a girl aged 2-10 years with aplastic anemia, due to receive a stem cell transplant.

Only one count was recorded for this clonotype. This chain's CDR3 is CASSSELTSYNEQFF. In DNA, the CDR3 is TGTGCCAGTAGTAGCGAGCTTACCTCCTACAATGAGCAGTTCTTC. The chain links TRBV19 to TRBJ2-1; D is unresolved. This CDR3 has 15 amino acids. Trimming took off 4 bases at V and 0 bases at J, with 10 bases between the two ends. Germline CDR1 is LNHDA and CDR2 is SQIVND (reference sequence).

This clonotype has a handful of counts. Here the CDR3 DNA reads TGCAGCGTTGAAGATCGGGGGGGCGCGAGAACTGAAGCTTTCTTT. This codes for CSVEDRGGARTEAFF. The chain uses TRBV29-1 and TRBJ1-1; perhaps TRBD1 as D (6 bases). Trimming took 0 bases from V and 5 from J, leaving 16 bases between them. Germline values: CDR1 SQVTM, CDR2 ANQGSEA. There are 15 residues in the CDR3.

This clonotype occurred many times. The V call is TRBV6-2 or TRBV6-3, the J call TRBJ1-5; 11 bases map to TRBD1. Germline CDR1 is MNHEY and CDR2 is SVGEGT. V lost 4 bases to trimming and J lost 7 bases; unmatched junction nucleotides: 0. CDR3 size: 13 residues. For the CDR3, the DNA is TGTGCCAGCAGTTGGACAGGGGGCCAGCCCCAGCATTTT. The encoded protein is CASSWTGGQPQHF.

In its sample, this clonotype was seen a few times. The chain is built from TRBV7-3 and TRBJ2-1, with D possibly being TRBD1 or TRBD2 (6 bases each). CDR1 is SGHTA and CDR2 is FQGTGA in the germline V gene. This CDR3 has 14 amino acids. With 5 bases removed from V and 10 bases from J, the gap between germline ends came to 18 bases. The CDR3, as DNA: TGTGCCAGCAGCCCGACTAAGCTCGGGGGCGAGCAGTTCTTC. Translated, it gives CASSPTKLGGEQFF.

V gene TRBV11-2 combines with J gene TRBJ1-6; possibly TRBD1 for D (5 bases). Germline V gene data show CDR1 as SGHAT and CDR2 as FQNNGV. V lost 3 bases to trimming and J lost 9 bases, with 15 bases between them. The CDR3 spans 15 residues. The CDR3, as DNA: TGTGCCAGCAGCTTGGGGCAGGGTCTAGGTTCACCCCTCCACTTT. This encodes CASSLGQGLGSPLHF.

The rearrangement joins TRBV27 to TRBJ2-7, with D maybe TRBD2 (6 bases). V lost 3 bases and J 6 bases, leaving 15 bases between the germline ends. There are 14 residues in the CDR3. Germline-derived CDR1 and CDR2 are MNHEY and SMNVEV (reference sequence). The CDR3 loop is CASSLGLQRGEQYF. The CDR3 bases are TGTGCCAGCAGTTTGGGACTCCAACGGGGCGAGCAGTACTTC.

This chain links TRBV12-3 or TRBV12-4 with TRBJ2-2, with D possibly matching TRBD2 (5 bases). The CDR3 contains 15 residues. V was clipped by 6 bases and J by 7 bases, with 18 bases between them. This CDR3 reads CASRKVQLAHGELFF. In DNA, the CDR3 is TGTGCCAGCAGGAAGGTCCAGCTAGCCCACGGGGAGCTGTTTTTT.

This chain links TRBV28 with TRBJ2-2; no reliable D call. The CDR3 has 11 amino acids. Germline lookup yields CDR1 MDHEN and CDR2 SYDVKM. V was cut by 8 bases and J by 4 bases, with 5 bases left in between. Here the CDR3 reads CASQATGELFF. In nucleotides, the CDR3 is TGTGCCAGCCAAGCCACCGGGGAGCTGTTTTTT.

This clonotype has a handful of counts. The gene calls are TRBV5-1 and TRBJ1-6; TRBD1 aligns across 8 bases. Per germline, CDR1 SGHRS and CDR2 YFSETQ. Unmatched junction bases numbered 14, after V lost 0 bases and J lost 9 bases. The CDR3 consists of 18 residues. CDR3 protein: CASSLGTGQGVTFSPLHF. The CDR3 region has the DNA TGCGCCAGCAGCTTGGGAACTGGACAGGGAGTGACTTTTTCACCCCTCCACTTT.

The V and J genes are TRBV20-1 and TRBJ1-6, with 8 nucleotides matching TRBD1. The CDR3 sequence is 14 residues long. J gave up 7 bases and V 4 bases, and 6 bases lay outside the gene matches. Germline assignment: CDR1 DFQATT and CDR2 SNEGSKA (reference sequence). The CDR3, as DNA: TGCAGTGCTAAGTTACGACAGGGGAATTCACCCCTCCACTTT. It codes for CSAKLRQGNSPLHF.

This clonotype was observed many times. The rearrangement joins TRBV6-6 to TRBJ2-1; unclear D gene. V lost 5 bases, J lost 7 bases, and 6 bases lay in between. This CDR3 spans 11 amino acids. Per the germline V gene, CDR1 is MNHNY and CDR2 is SVGAGI (reference sequence). The CDR3 loop reads CASSIKNEQFF. Here the CDR3 DNA reads TGTGCCAGCAGTATAAAGAATGAGCAGTTCTTC.

In its sample, this clonotype was seen a few times. The chain is built from TRBV5-1 and TRBJ2-3, with unresolved D. Germline V gene lookup returns CDR1 SGHRS and CDR2 YFSETQ. V was cut by 4 bases and J by 0 bases, with 12 bases left in between. This CDR3 has 15 residues. In nucleotides, the CDR3 is TGCGCCAGCAGCACGTCCAGGCGGAGCACAGATACGCAGTATTTT. Translating it yields CASSTSRRSTDTQYF.

This chain joins TRBV5-6 and TRBJ2-3; 7 bases align to TRBD2. The CDR3 length is 15 residues. Germline-derived CDR1 and CDR2 are SGHDT and YYEEEE. The J segment lost 6 bases and the V segment lost 0 bases, leaving 7 bases of the junction unmatched. The CDR3, as DNA: TGTGCCAGCAGCTTGGCCCACGCCGGGGGGGATACGCAGTATTTT. It encodes CASSLAHAGGDTQYF.

This clonotype was counted at least ten times. The chain recombines TRBV9 with TRBJ2-5; 13 bases align to TRBD2. The CDR3 spans 17 residues. V lost 3 bases, J lost 1 base, and 6 bases stayed unmatched. Germline V lookup: CDR1 SGDLS, CDR2 YYNGEE. The CDR3 DNA is TGTGCCAGCAGCGCATCGACTAGCGGGAGGTCCCAAGAGACCCAGTACTTC. Translated: CASSASTSGRSQETQYF. Based on the CDR3 plus reference TRBV9 and TRBJ2-5, the full variable domain is DSGVTQTPKHLITATGQRVTLRCSPRSGDLSVYWYQQSLDQGLQFLIQYYNGEERAKGNILERFSAQQFPDLHSELNLSSLELGDSALYFCASSASTSGRSQETQYFGPGTRLLVL.

In this sample, this clonotype turned up a few times. V is TRBV5-6 and J is TRBJ2-7; 11 bases are shared with TRBD2. Germline trimming cut 3 bases from V and 3 bases from J; bases unmatched to any gene: 5. The CDR3 has 15 residues. Looked up from germline, CDR1 is SGHDT and CDR2 is YYEEEE. In DNA, the CDR3 is TGTGCCAGCAGCTCTATACTAGCGGGAGACTACGAGCAGTACTTC. Amino acid sequence: CASSSILAGDYEQYF.

The CDR3 spells CASSPGGVGYEQYF. The CDR3 DNA reads TGTGCCAGCAGCCCGGGAGGGGTTGGATACGAGCAGTACTTC. The rearrangement uses TRBV7-3 and TRBJ2-7; TRBD2 matches at 8 bases. V was pared by 5 bases and J by 4 bases, with 7 bases of the junction left unmatched. The CDR3 has 14 amino acids. Germline CDR1 reads SGHTA; CDR2 reads FQGTGA.

This clonotype occurred many times. The V and J genes are TRBV20-1 and TRBJ2-1, with TRBD2 matching over 10 bases. Losses at the gene ends were 0 bases for V and 5 bases for J; bases not matched to a gene: 10. Germline V gives CDR1 DFQATT, CDR2 SNEGSKA (reference sequence). The CDR3 is made up of 17 amino acids. CDR3: CSARDGGFSGRNNEQFF. In nucleotides, the CDR3 is TGCAGTGCTAGAGATGGGGGCTTTAGCGGGAGGAACAATGAGCAGTTCTTC.

As concerns this clonotype: A much more abundant neighbour one base away suggests this may be a read error. CDR3 loop: CASSFGLAVSYEQYF. The CDR3 coding sequence is TGTGCCAGCAGCTTCGGACTAGCGGTTTCCTACGAGCAGTACTTC. The V call is TRBV5-5, the J call TRBJ2-7, with 10 bases identical to TRBD2. The CDR3 totals 15 residues. The germline V gene encodes CDR1 SGHKS and CDR2 YYEKEE (reference sequence). Unmatched junction bases numbered 3, after V lost 2 bases and J lost 1 base.

A note on this clonotype: One junction end disagrees with the germline gene, perhaps due to a read error. This chain links TRBV5-6 with TRBJ2-7, with D perhaps matching TRBD2 (7 bases). This CDR3 spans 12 amino acids. Germline V lookup: CDR1 SGHDT, CDR2 YYEEEE. DNA for the CDR3: TGTGCCAGCAGCTACGCTGGGGGGGCCCGCTTCTTC. Translated, it gives CASSYAGGARFF. The whole variable domain, filled in from reference TRBV5-6 and TRBJ2-7, reads DAGVTQSPTHLIKTRGQQVTLRCSPKSGHDTVSWYQQALGQGPQFIFQYYEEEERQRGNFPDRFSGHQFPNYSSELNVNALLLGDSALYLCASSYAGGARFFGPGTRLTVT.

J is TRBJ2-3 and V is TRBV20-1; 8 positions agree with TRBD2. CDR1 DFQATT and CDR2 SNEGSKA come from the germline V gene (reference sequence). The CDR3 runs to 15 residues. The V and J ends lost 2 bases and 6 bases, in that order; junction bases with no gene match: 10. CDR3 residues: CSARPISGGGDTQYF. DNA for the CDR3: TGCAGTGCTAGACCTATCAGCGGGGGAGGGGATACGCAGTATTTT.

This clonotype was observed many times. The chain has TRBV6-2 or TRBV6-3 and TRBJ2-3; D not resolved. This CDR3 spans 12 amino acids. Germline V gene data show CDR1 as MNHEY and CDR2 as SVGEGT. Trimming left V 4 bases short and J 6 bases short, with 8 bases between. The CDR3 region is CASSSSRDTQYF. The CDR3 nucleotides are TGTGCCAGCAGTTCCTCCCGGGATACGCAGTATTTT.

The chain is built from TRBV6-1 and TRBJ2-6, with TRBD1 as a possible D gene (5 bases). Germline V gene sequence: CDR1 MNHNS, CDR2 SASEGT. V lost 7 bases to trimming and J lost 2 bases, with 9 bases between them. This CDR3 spans 14 amino acids. CDR3 amino acids: CASKGQTGANVLTF. The CDR3 nucleotides are TGTGCCAGCAAGGGGCAGACTGGGGCCAACGTCCTGACTTTC.

This clonotype was recorded many times. This chain links TRBV15 with TRBJ2-2, with TRBD1 as a possible D gene (5 bases). CDR3 length: 16 amino acids. Germline values: CDR1 LNHNV, CDR2 YYDKDF (reference sequence). Trimming removed 4 bases from V and 5 bases from J, with 17 bases in between. DNA of the CDR3: TGTGCCACCAGCAAGGTCCAGGGTCTGGTTACCGGGGAGCTGTTTTTT. Encoded protein: CATSKVQGLVTGELFF.

On this clonotype itself: A read error may account for a junction end that differs from germline. The chain has TRBV10-3 and TRBJ2-3; 13 positions agree with TRBD2. CDR3 length equals 16 residues. From germline, CDR1 is ENHRY and CDR2 SYGVKD. The CDR3 bases are TGTGCCACCAGGACTAGCGGGAGCGGTCGCACATATACGCAGTATTTT. It yields the protein CATRTSGSGRTYTQYF.

Concerning this clonotype itself: Its ends do not fully match the called genes, so a read error is possible. CDR3 protein: CASSLGRVIDTQYF. CDR3 coding DNA: TGTGCCAGCAGTTTAGGAAGAGTGATAGATACGCAATATTTT. The chain joins TRBV12-3 or TRBV12-4 to TRBJ2-3; D remains unclear. The CDR3 sequence is 14 residues long.